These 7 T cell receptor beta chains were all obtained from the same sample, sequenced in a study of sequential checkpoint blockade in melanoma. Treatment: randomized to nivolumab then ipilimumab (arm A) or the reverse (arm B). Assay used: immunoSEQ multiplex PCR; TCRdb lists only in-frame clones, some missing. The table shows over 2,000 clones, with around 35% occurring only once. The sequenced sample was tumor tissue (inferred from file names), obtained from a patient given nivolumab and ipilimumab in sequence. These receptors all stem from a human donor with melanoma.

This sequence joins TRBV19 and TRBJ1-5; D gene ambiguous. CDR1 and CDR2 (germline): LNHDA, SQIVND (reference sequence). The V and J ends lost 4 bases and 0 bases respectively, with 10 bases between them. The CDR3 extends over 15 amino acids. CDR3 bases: TGTGCCAGTAGTACCTACGGGAATAGCAATCAGCCCCAGCATTTT. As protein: CASSTYGNSNQPQHF.

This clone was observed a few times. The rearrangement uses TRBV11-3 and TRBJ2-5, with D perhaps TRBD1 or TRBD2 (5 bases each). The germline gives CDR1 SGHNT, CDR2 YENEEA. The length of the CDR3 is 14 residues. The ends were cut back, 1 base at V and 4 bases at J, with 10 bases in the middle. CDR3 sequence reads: CASSLGGPGETQYF. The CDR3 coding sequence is TGTGCCAGCAGCTTAGGGGGACCGGGAGAGACCCAGTACTTC.

The CDR3 sequence is CASSRLAWTYEQYF. DNA for the CDR3: TGTGCCAGTAGTAGGCTAGCGTGGACCTACGAGCAGTACTTC. The rearrangement uses TRBV19 and TRBJ2-7, with D tentatively TRBD2 (6 bases). The V end was cut by 4 bases, the J end by 2 bases, with 12 bases between. CDR3 length: 14 residues. In germline, CDR1 is LNHDA, CDR2 SQIVND (reference sequence).

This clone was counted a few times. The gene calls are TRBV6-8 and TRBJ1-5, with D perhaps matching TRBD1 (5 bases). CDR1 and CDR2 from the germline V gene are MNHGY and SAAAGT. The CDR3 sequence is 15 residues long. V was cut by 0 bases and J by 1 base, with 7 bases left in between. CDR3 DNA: TGTGCCAGCAGTTACTCAGGGACCAGCAATCAGCCCCAGCATTTT. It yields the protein CASSYSGTSNQPQHF.

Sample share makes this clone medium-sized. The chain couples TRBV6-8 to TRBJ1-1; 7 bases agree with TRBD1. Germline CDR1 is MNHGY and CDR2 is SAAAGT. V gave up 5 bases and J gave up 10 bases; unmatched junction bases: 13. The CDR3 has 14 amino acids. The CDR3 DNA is TGTGCCAGCAGTGTTGTCCGGGACAGCAATGTAGCTTTCTTT. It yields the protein CASSVVRDSNVAFF.

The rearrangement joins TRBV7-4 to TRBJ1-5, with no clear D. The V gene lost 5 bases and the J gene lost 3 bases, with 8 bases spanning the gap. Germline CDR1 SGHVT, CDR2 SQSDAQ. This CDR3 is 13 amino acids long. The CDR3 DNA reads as TGTGCCAGCAGCGTTAGCCCCAATCAGCCCCAGCATTTT. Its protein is CASSVSPNQPQHF.

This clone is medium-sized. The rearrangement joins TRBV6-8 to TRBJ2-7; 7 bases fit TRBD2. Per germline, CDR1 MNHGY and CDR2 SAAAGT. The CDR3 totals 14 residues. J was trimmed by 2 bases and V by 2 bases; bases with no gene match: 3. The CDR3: CASSYGAGAYEQYF. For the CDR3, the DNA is TGTGCCAGCAGTTACGGGGCGGGAGCCTACGAGCAGTACTTC.